The 32 T cell receptor beta chains listed next were all sequenced from one sample in a study of OX40 agonist ivuxolimab in advanced cancers. Sequenced by immunoSEQ multiplex PCR; TCRdb stores in-frame clones only, minus some. Of about 40,000 clones listed, about 91% were seen once; the top ten hold about 23%. This specimen was CD4+ or CD8+ T cells sorted from blood, taken in a trial of the OX40 agonist ivuxolimab. These TCRs come from an adult with an advanced solid tumor such as melanoma, head and neck, liver or kidney cancer.

The V call is TRBV11-2, the J call TRBJ1-5, with a tentative D call TRBD1 (6 bases). This CDR3 has 16 residues. Trimming removed 2 bases at V and 0 bases at J, with 11 bases between. CDR1 and CDR2 from the germline V gene are SGHAT and FQNNGV. This CDR3 is CASSLLAGDSNQPQHF. The DNA of the CDR3 is TGTGCCAGCAGCTTACTGGCAGGGGATAGCAATCAGCCCCAGCATTTT.

This chain links TRBV5-4 with TRBJ2-5, with 7 bases identical to TRBD2. The CDR3 is made up of 16 amino acids. V was pared by 4 bases and J by 1 base, with 10 bases of the junction left unmatched. Germline loops: CDR1 SGHNT, CDR2 YYREEE (reference sequence). The CDR3 DNA follows: TGTGCCAGCAGCCCATGGGCGGGAGCGGGCCAAGAGACCCAGTACTTC. As protein: CASSPWAGAGQETQYF. Complete variable domain (other parts from reference TRBV5-4 and TRBJ2-5): ETGVTQSPTHLIKTRGQQVTLRCSSQSGHNTVSWYQQALGQGPQFIFQYYREEENGRGNFPPRFSGLQFPNYSSELNVNALELDDSALYLCASSPWAGAGQETQYFGPGTRLLVL.

The J gene is TRBJ2-1, the V gene TRBV5-1; 8 bases are a match to TRBD2. CDR3 length equals 15 residues. J was trimmed by 4 bases and V by 7 bases; bases with no gene match: 10. CDR1 is SGHRS and CDR2 is YFSETQ in the germline V gene. This chain's CDR3 is CASGPRAGEYNEQFF. The CDR3 DNA sequence: TGCGCCAGCGGCCCAAGAGCGGGAGAATACAATGAGCAGTTCTTC.

The V call is TRBV7-9, the J call TRBJ2-5, with D possibly being TRBD2 (7 bases). The germline V gene has CDR1 SEHNR and CDR2 FQNEAQ (reference sequence). Trimming took 1 base from V and 4 from J, leaving 19 bases between them. The CDR3 loop spans 17 amino acids. CDR3 sequence reads: CASSLGARGSRGETQYF. As DNA, the CDR3 is TGTGCCAGCAGCTTAGGAGCTCGCGGGAGCAGGGGAGAGACCCAGTACTTC.

This sequence joins TRBV28 and TRBJ2-5; D is undetermined. Germline CDR1 and CDR2: MDHEN and SYDVKM. Trimming took 2 bases from V and 3 from J, leaving 16 bases between them. This CDR3 comprises 16 residues. The CDR3 spells CASSLGAPPREETQYF. The CDR3 DNA sequence: TGTGCCAGCAGTTTAGGCGCCCCCCCCCGAGAAGAGACCCAGTACTTC.

The chain employs TRBV7-9 and TRBJ2-1; no definite D call. The length of the CDR3 is 12 residues. The V and J ends lost 2 bases and 8 bases respectively, with 7 bases between them. Germline V lookup: CDR1 SEHNR, CDR2 FQNEAQ (reference sequence). As DNA, the CDR3 is TGTGCCAGCAGCTTAAGGGTATATGAGCAGTTCTTC. Translated, it gives CASSLRVYEQFF.

The chain joins TRBV19 to TRBJ1-6, with 9 bases aligning to TRBD1. The CDR3 consists of 16 residues. Germline V gives CDR1 LNHDA, CDR2 SQIVND (reference sequence). Trimming took 5 bases from V and 5 from J; bases not matched to a gene: 7. CDR3 sequence: CASSAPWDRDNSPLHF. The CDR3, as DNA: TGTGCCAGTAGTGCTCCCTGGGACAGGGATAATTCACCCCTCCACTTT.

This chain uses TRBV6-5 with TRBJ2-1, with 8 bases fitting TRBD2. With 6 bases clipped from V and 6 bases from J, the junction kept 10 bases outside the gene matches. CDR1 and CDR2 (germline): MNHEY, SVGAGI. The CDR3 is 15 amino acids. DNA of the CDR3: TGTGCCAGCAGCAACAGAGCGGGAGCGGTCAATGAGCAGTTCTTC. Translation: CASSNRAGAVNEQFF.

V and J are TRBV25-1 and TRBJ1-4, with a tentative D call TRBD1 (6 bases). The CDR3 is made up of 17 amino acids. Trimming took 8 bases from V and 4 from J, leaving 23 bases between them. Germline CDR1 MGHDK, CDR2 SYGVNS. The CDR3 reads CASSAPGPTGSNEKLFF. The CDR3 nucleotides read TGTGCCAGCTCTGCCCCGGGACCCACAGGGAGTAATGAAAAACTGTTTTTT. Drawing the rest from reference TRBV25-1 and TRBJ1-4, the complete variable domain is EADIYQTPRYLVIGTGKKITLECSQTMGHDKMYWYQQDPGMELHLIHYSYGVNSTEKGDLSSESTVSRIRTEHFPLTLESARPSHTSQYLCASSAPGPTGSNEKLFFGSGTQLSVL.

V usage is TRBV6-6 and J usage is TRBJ1-5; D not resolved. The CDR3 loop spans 12 amino acids. Germline CDR1 reads MNHNY; CDR2 reads SVGAGI (reference sequence). V shed 6 bases and J shed 2 bases, with 5 bases lying between them. The CDR3, as DNA: TGTGCCAGCAGCCCCGGCAATCAGCCCCAGCATTTT. Translation gives CASSPGNQPQHF.

This chain uses TRBV7-9 with TRBJ1-1; D gene ambiguous. This CDR3 has 14 residues. In germline, CDR1 is SEHNR, CDR2 FQNEAQ (reference sequence). Between the trimmed V and J ends, which lost 4 bases and 5 bases, there was a span of 14 bases. The CDR3 here is CASSSLLGETEAFF. CDR3 nucleotides: TGTGCCAGCAGCTCCCTCCTGGGAGAAACTGAAGCTTTCTTT.

This chain links TRBV7-9 with TRBJ1-1; the D is unclear. The CDR3 loop spans 11 amino acids. V was clipped by 4 bases and J by 3 bases, with 3 bases between them. Germline CDR1 and CDR2: SEHNR and FQNEAQ (reference sequence). DNA for the CDR3: TGTGCCAGCAGCTCTTACACTGAAGCTTTCTTT. Amino acid sequence: CASSSYTEAFF. Full variable domain (rest looked up from reference TRBV7-9 and TRBJ1-1): DTGVSQNPRHKITKRGQNVTFRCDPISEHNRLYWYRQTLGQGPEFLTYFQNEAQLEKSRLLSDRFSAERPKGSFSTLEIQRTEQGDSAMYLCASSSYTEAFFGQGTRLTVV.

This chain connects TRBV7-2 to TRBJ2-7, with 10 bases matching TRBD2. The ends lost 1 base at V and 1 base at J; junction bases unmatched: 4. This CDR3 has 16 amino acids. CDR1 is SGHTA, CDR2 FQGNSA, per germline. CDR3 sequence reads: CASSLVGLADSYEQYF. The CDR3 region has the DNA TGTGCCAGCAGCTTAGTAGGACTAGCGGATTCCTACGAGCAGTACTTC. The complete variable domain, with remaining parts taken from reference TRBV7-2 and TRBJ2-7, reads GAGVSQSPSNKVTEKGKDVELRCDPISGHTALYWYRQSLGQGLEFLIYFQGNSAPDKSGLPSDRFSAERTGGSVSTLTIQRTQQEDSAVYLCASSLVGLADSYEQYFGPGTRLTVT.

The chain has TRBV6-4 and TRBJ2-6; 12 bases fit TRBD1. V lost 3 bases and J lost 2; bases outside the gene matches: 5. Per the germline V gene, CDR1 is MRHNA and CDR2 is SNTAGT. The CDR3 runs to 18 residues. CDR3 DNA: TGTGCCAGCAGTGAAGGGACAGGGGGCCAAACTGGGGCCAACGTCCTGACTTTC. It is translated as CASSEGTGGQTGANVLTF.

This clone was counted between two and nine times. The rearrangement links TRBV5-8 to TRBJ2-2; 9 bases agree with TRBD2. The V gene's germline CDR1 is SGHTS and CDR2 YDEGEE. The length of the CDR3 is 16 residues. V was pared by 4 bases and J by 3 bases, with 7 bases of the junction left unmatched. The CDR3 sequence is CASSRAGGLDTGELFF. DNA of the CDR3: TGTGCCAGCAGCCGCGCGGGGGGGCTGGACACCGGGGAGCTGTTTTTT.

V is TRBV6-5 and J is TRBJ2-1; D remains unclear. The CDR3 loop spans 15 amino acids. V lost 2 bases, J lost 0 bases, and 8 bases lay in between. Germline V gene lookup returns CDR1 MNHEY and CDR2 SVGAGI. The CDR3 is CASSYGQDSYNEQFF. CDR3 nucleotide sequence: TGTGCCAGCAGTTACGGGCAGGACTCCTACAATGAGCAGTTCTTC.

The V gene is TRBV28, the J gene TRBJ1-4; TRBD1 is a possible D gene (6 bases). The CDR3 has 15 amino acids. V lost 6 bases to trimming and J lost 7 bases, with 18 bases between them. Germline assignment: CDR1 MDHEN and CDR2 SYDVKM. This CDR3 is CASRVTGSLGEKLFF. CDR3 nucleotides: TGTGCCAGCAGAGTCACAGGGTCCCTGGGTGAAAAACTGTTTTTT. Based on the CDR3 plus reference TRBV28 and TRBJ1-4, the full variable domain is DVKVTQSSRYLVKRTGEKVFLECVQDMDHENMFWYRQDPGLGLRLIYFSYDVKMKEKGDIPEGYSVSREKKERFSLILESASTNQTSMYLCASRVTGSLGEKLFFGSGTQLSVL.

The gene calls are TRBV6-1 and TRBJ1-1; D is unclear. The CDR3 sequence is 11 residues long. The V end lost 6 bases, the J end lost 3 bases, and 5 bases lay between the germline ends. Germline V CDR1 and CDR2: MNHNS, SASEGT. This CDR3 reads CASRIYTEAFF. CDR3 DNA: TGTGCCAGCAGGATTTACACTGAAGCTTTCTTT.

This clone occurred once. The chain joins TRBV6-5 to TRBJ2-2; D perhaps matches TRBD2 (6 bases). V was shortened by 6 bases and J by 4 bases, with 12 bases between the two germline ends. In germline, CDR1 is MNHEY, CDR2 SVGAGI. CDR3 length equals 14 residues. The CDR3 DNA reads TGTGCCAGCAGGCTCGTGCGGGGCACCGGGGAGCTGTTTTTT. Protein sequence: CASRLVRGTGELFF.

The chain recombines TRBV6-6 with TRBJ2-5, with D unclear. CDR1 is MNHNY and CDR2 is SVGAGI in the germline V gene (reference sequence). V was pared by 0 bases and J by 5 bases, with 13 bases between. The CDR3 has 15 residues. The CDR3, as DNA: TGTGCCAGCAGTTACTCGCCGCCTTCATGGGAGACCCAGTACTTC. Translated, it gives CASSYSPPSWETQYF.

The chain joins TRBV6-5 to TRBJ2-3, with D perhaps TRBD2 (6 bases). The CDR3 totals 13 residues. V gave up 4 bases and J gave up 6 bases, with 11 bases separating them. Germline loops: CDR1 MNHEY, CDR2 SVGAGI. In nucleotides, the CDR3 is TGTGCCAGCAGTTCGAGGGAGGTCGATACGCAGTATTTT. This translates into CASSSREVDTQYF.

The chain carries TRBV10-3 and TRBJ2-3; 12 nucleotides match TRBD2. Germline V CDR1 and CDR2: ENHRY, SYGVKD. V lost 4 bases and J lost 3; bases outside the gene matches: 20. This CDR3 contains 21 residues. The CDR3: CAISGTELRLAGEEGTDTQYF. DNA for the CDR3: TGTGCCATCAGTGGGACAGAGCTTAGACTAGCGGGAGAGGAGGGGACAGATACGCAGTATTTT.

The genes are TRBV9 and TRBJ2-7; D possibly corresponds to TRBD1 (6 bases). With 4 bases removed from V and 1 base from J, the gap between germline ends came to 12 bases. The V gene's germline CDR1 is SGDLS and CDR2 YYNGEE. CDR3 length: 14 amino acids. The CDR3 coding sequence is TGTGCCAGCAGCATTGGGGACAAGTCCTACGAGCAGTACTTC. This sequence encodes CASSIGDKSYEQYF.

As concerns this clone: An end of the junction does not agree with germline; a read error may underlie this. The chain recombines TRBV6-1 with TRBJ2-7; TRBD2 aligns across 11 bases. Germline V CDR1 and CDR2: MNHNS, SASEGT. The CDR3 covers 17 residues. This CDR3 is CAISEYPTGLAGYEQYF. As DNA, the CDR3 is TGTGCCATCAGTGAATACCCAACCGGACTAGCGGGCTACGAGCAGTACTTC.

This CDR3 is CASSQDEKQSGANVLTF. The CDR3 DNA sequence: TGTGCCAGCAGCCAAGATGAAAAGCAATCTGGGGCCAACGTCCTGACTTTC. The genes are TRBV14 and TRBJ2-6; D is unclear. Between the trimmed V and J ends, which lost 0 bases and 1 base, there was a span of 10 bases. This CDR3 region has 17 residues. Looked up from germline, CDR1 is SGHDN and CDR2 is FVKESK. The full variable domain, completed using reference TRBV14 and TRBJ2-6, is EAGVTQFPSHSVIEKGQTVTLRCDPISGHDNLYWYRRVMGKEIKFLLHFVKESKQDESGMPNNRFLAERTGGTYSTLKVQPAELEDSGVYFCASSQDEKQSGANVLTFGAGSRLTVL.

The J gene is TRBJ2-3, the V gene TRBV10-3, with 16 bases identical to TRBD2. The junction had 5 bases not matched to a gene; V was cut back by 6 bases and J by 2 bases. Germline lookup yields CDR1 ENHRY and CDR2 SYGVKD. The CDR3 consists of 17 residues. The CDR3 region is CAIRGTSGRGSTDTQYF. DNA for the CDR3: TGTGCCATCAGAGGGACTAGCGGGAGGGGGTCCACAGATACGCAGTATTTT.

The J gene is TRBJ2-3, the V gene TRBV30; the D gene is possibly TRBD2 (6 bases). Germline assignment: CDR1 GTSNPN and CDR2 SVGIG (reference sequence). The V end lost 4 bases, the J end lost 4 bases, and 24 bases lay between the germline ends. This CDR3 contains 17 residues. CDR3 bases: TGTGCCTGGAAGGTCTTAGTAGGAGGGAGAGGGGCAGATACGCAGTATTTT. It specifies CAWKVLVGGRGADTQYF.

The chain carries TRBV4-1 and TRBJ2-7, with 12 bases aligning to TRBD2. The V gene's germline CDR1 is MGHRA and CDR2 YSYEKL. Trimming at V came to 0 bases and at J to 3 bases, leaving 6 bases not matched to a gene. The length of the CDR3 is 17 residues. The CDR3 coding sequence is TGCGCCAGCAGCCAAGATGCATGGACTAGCGGGAACTACGAGCAGTACTTC. As protein: CASSQDAWTSGNYEQYF.

This chain connects TRBV6-6 to TRBJ2-7; D gene unclear. The V gene's germline CDR1 is MNHNY and CDR2 SVGAGI (reference sequence). CDR3 length: 13 residues. V was clipped by 6 bases and J by 2 bases, with 11 bases between them. The CDR3 region is CASSAGRAYEQYF. The CDR3 DNA is TGTGCCAGCAGCGCTGGACGGGCCTACGAGCAGTACTTC.

The chain employs TRBV28 and TRBJ2-7, with D perhaps matching TRBD1 or TRBD2 (5 bases each). The CDR3 contains 14 residues. From germline, CDR1 is MDHEN and CDR2 SYDVKM. Between the trimmed V and J ends, which lost 2 bases and 2 bases, there was a span of 10 bases. The CDR3 loop reads CASSLLRDPYEQYF. CDR3 bases: TGTGCCAGCAGTTTACTCCGGGACCCCTACGAGCAGTACTTC.

The rearrangement joins TRBV28 to TRBJ2-1, with TRBD2 matching over 10 bases. Germline lookup yields CDR1 MDHEN and CDR2 SYDVKM. The CDR3 is 16 residues long. With V trimmed by 2 bases and J by 7 bases, 8 bases remained unmatched. In DNA form, the CDR3 reads TGTGCCAGCAGTTTAAGTTCGGGACTAGCGCTAAATGAGCAGTTCTTC. Amino acids: CASSLSSGLALNEQFF.

This chain connects TRBV12-5 to TRBJ1-1; the D is unclear. V lost 0 bases and J 2 bases, leaving 10 bases between the germline ends. This CDR3 comprises 15 residues. Germline V lookup: CDR1 LGHNT, CDR2 FRNRAP. The CDR3 protein is CASGLVHNSNTEAFF. In nucleotides, the CDR3 is TGTGCTAGTGGTTTGGTACATAACAGCAACACTGAAGCTTTCTTT.